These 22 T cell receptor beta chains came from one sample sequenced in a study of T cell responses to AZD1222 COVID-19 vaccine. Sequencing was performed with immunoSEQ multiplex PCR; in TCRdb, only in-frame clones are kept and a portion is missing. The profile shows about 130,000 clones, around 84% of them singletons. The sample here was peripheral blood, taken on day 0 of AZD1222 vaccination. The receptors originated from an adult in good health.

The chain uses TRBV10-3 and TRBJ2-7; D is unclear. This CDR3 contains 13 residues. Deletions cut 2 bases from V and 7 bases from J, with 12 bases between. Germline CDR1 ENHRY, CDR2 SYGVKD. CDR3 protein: CAISEPPRWEQYF. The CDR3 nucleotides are TGTGCCATCAGTGAGCCTCCCAGGTGGGAGCAGTACTTC.

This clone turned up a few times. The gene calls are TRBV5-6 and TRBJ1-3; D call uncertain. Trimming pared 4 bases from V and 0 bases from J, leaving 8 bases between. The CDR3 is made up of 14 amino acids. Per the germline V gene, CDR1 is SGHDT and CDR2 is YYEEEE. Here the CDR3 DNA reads TGTGCCAGCAGCGCGCGAGTCTCTGGAAACACCATATATTTT. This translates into CASSARVSGNTIYF.

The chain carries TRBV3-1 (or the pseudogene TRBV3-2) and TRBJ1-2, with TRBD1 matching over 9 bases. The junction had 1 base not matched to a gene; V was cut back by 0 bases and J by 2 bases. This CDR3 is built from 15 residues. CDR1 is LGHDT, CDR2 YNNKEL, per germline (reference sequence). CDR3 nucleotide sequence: TGTGCCAGCAGCCAAGAGGACAGGGGAAACTATGGCTACACCTTC. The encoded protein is CASSQEDRGNYGYTF.

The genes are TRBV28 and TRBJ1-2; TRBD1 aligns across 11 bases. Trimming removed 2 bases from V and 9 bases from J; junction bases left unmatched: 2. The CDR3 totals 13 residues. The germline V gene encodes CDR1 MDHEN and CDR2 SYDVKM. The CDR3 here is CASSLGDRGSYTF. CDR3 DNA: TGTGCCAGCAGTTTAGGGGACAGGGGGAGCTACACCTTC.

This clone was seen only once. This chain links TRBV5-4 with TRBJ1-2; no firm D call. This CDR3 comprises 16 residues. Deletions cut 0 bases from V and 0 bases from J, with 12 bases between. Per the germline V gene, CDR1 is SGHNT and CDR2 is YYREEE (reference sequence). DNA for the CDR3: TGTGCCAGCAGCTTGGATCCGGAGATGACTAACTATGGCTACACCTTC. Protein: CASSLDPEMTNYGYTF.

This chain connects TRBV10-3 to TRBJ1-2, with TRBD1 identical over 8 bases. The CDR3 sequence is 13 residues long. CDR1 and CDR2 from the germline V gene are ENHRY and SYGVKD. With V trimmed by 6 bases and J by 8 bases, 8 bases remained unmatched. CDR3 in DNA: TGTGCCATCAGGGAGGACAGGGTTTTAGGCTACACCTTC. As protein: CAIREDRVLGYTF.

CDR3: CASTLTGNGNGYTF. The CDR3 region has the DNA TGCGCCAGCACTCTTACAGGGAACGGGAATGGCTACACCTTC. The chain employs TRBV5-1 and TRBJ1-2; perhaps TRBD1 as D (6 bases). Trimming removed 6 bases at V and 6 bases at J, with 18 bases between. Germline values: CDR1 SGHRS, CDR2 YFSETQ. The CDR3 extends over 14 amino acids.

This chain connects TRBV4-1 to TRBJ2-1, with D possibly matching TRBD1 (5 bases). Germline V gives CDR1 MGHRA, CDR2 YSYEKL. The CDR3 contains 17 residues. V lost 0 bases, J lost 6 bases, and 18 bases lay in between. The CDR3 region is CASSQDVDSRFFNEQFF. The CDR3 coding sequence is TGCGCCAGCAGCCAAGATGTAGACAGCAGGTTTTTCAATGAGCAGTTCTTC.

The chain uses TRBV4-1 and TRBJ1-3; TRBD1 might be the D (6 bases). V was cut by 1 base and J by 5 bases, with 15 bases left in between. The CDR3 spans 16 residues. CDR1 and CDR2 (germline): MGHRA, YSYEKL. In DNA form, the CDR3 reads TGCGCCAGCAGCCAAGGCAAACAGGGATTTAGAAACACCATATATTTT. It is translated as CASSQGKQGFRNTIYF.

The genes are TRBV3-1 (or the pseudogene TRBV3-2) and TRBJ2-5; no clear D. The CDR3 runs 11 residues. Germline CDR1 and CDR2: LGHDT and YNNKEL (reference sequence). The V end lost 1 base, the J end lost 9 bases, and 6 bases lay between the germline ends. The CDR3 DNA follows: TGTGCCAGCAGCCAAGTGGTGGCCCAGTACTTC. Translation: CASSQVVAQYF.

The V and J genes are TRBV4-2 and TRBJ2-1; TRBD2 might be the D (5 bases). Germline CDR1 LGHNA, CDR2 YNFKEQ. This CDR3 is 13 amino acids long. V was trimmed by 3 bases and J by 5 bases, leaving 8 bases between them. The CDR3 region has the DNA TGTGCCAGCAGCCAGGACTGGGACAATGAGCAGTTCTTC. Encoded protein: CASSQDWDNEQFF.

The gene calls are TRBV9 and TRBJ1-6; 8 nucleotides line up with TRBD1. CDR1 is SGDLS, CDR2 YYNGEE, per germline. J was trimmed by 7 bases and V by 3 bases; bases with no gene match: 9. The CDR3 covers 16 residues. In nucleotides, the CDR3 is TGTGCCAGCAGCGCCTCAGGGGGCGGAGGGAATTCACCCCTCCACTTT. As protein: CASSASGGGGNSPLHF.

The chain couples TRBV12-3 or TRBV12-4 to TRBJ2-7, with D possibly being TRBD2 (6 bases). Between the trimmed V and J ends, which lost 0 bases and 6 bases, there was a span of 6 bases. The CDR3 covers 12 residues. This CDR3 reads CASSLAGSEQYF. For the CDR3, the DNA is TGTGCCAGCAGTTTAGCCGGGAGCGAGCAGTACTTC.

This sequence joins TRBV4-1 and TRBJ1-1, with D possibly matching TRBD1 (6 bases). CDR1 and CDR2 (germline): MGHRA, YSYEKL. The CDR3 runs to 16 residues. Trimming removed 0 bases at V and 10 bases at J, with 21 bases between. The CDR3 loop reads CASSQDRPGWGHGAFF. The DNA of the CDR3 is TGCGCCAGCAGCCAAGATCGGCCAGGGTGGGGACACGGAGCTTTCTTT.

For the CDR3, the DNA is TGCGCCAGCAGCTTGGTTGGGACTAACGCCTACAATGAGCAGTTCTTC. It is translated as CASSLVGTNAYNEQFF. V is TRBV5-1 and J is TRBJ2-1, with TRBD2 matching over 7 bases. With V trimmed by 0 bases and J by 2 bases, 5 bases remained unmatched. This CDR3 is 16 amino acids long. Per the germline V gene, CDR1 is SGHRS and CDR2 is YFSETQ.

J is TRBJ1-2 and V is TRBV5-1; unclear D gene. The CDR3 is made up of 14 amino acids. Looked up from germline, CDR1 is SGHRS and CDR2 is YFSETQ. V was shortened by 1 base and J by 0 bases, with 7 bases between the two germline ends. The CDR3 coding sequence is TGCGCCAGCAGCTTGACAGATCCTAACTATGGCTACACCTTC. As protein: CASSLTDPNYGYTF.

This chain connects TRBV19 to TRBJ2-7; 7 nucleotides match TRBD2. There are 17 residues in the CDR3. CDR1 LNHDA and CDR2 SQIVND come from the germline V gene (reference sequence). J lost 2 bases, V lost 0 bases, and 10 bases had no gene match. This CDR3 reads CASSIDRSRDYAYEQYF. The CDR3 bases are TGTGCCAGTAGTATAGATAGATCGCGGGACTATGCCTACGAGCAGTACTTC. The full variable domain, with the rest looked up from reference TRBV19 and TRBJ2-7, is DGGITQSPKYLFRKEGQNVTLSCEQNLNHDAMYWYRQDPGQGLRLIYYSQIVNDFQKGDIAEGYSVSREKKESFPLTVTSAQKNPTAFYLCASSIDRSRDYAYEQYFGPGTRLTVT.

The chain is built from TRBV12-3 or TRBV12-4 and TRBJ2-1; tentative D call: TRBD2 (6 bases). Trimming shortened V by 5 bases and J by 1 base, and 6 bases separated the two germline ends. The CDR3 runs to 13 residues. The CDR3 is CASSRESYNEQFF. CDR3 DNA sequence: TGTGCCAGCAGTCGGGAGTCCTACAATGAGCAGTTCTTC.

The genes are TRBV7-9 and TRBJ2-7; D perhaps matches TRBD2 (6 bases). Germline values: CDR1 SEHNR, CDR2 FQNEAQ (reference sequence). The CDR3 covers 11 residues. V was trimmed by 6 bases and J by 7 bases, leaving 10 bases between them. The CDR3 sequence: CASSPGGEQYF. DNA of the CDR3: TGTGCCAGCAGTCCCGGAGGGGAGCAGTACTTC.

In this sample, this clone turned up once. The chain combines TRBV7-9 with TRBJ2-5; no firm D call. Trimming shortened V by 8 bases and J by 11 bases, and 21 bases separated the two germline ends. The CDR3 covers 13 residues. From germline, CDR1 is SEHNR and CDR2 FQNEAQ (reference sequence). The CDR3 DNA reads TGTGCCAGCGGCAACAAAGCAGACCACTATCAGTACTTC. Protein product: CASGNKADHYQYF.

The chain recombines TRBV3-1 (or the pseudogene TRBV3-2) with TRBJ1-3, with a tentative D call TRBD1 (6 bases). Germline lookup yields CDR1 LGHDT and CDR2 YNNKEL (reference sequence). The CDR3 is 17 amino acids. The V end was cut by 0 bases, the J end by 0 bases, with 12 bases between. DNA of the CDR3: TGTGCCAGCAGCCAAGATCAAGGGGGGACCTCTGGAAACACCATATATTTT. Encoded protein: CASSQDQGGTSGNTIYF.

Here the CDR3 DNA reads TGTGCCAGCAAGGGACAGGGGGAGAACTATGGCTACACCTTC. Translation: CASKGQGENYGYTF. The rearrangement joins TRBV2 to TRBJ1-2, with 11 bases aligning to TRBD1. Trimming at V came to 7 bases and at J to 2 bases, leaving 3 bases not matched to a gene. Germline CDR1 is SNHLY and CDR2 is FYNNEI. This CDR3 has 14 amino acids.